This T cell receptor (beta chain) was retrieved from a study of T cell repertoires in cytomegalovirus infection. Study-wide context: Recently identified HLA-C-restricted CMV epitopes were among the peptides used. Indications came from public TCR beta signatures; they pointed to CMV infection and to a matching HLA type. Findings and caveats of the study: Summed public TCR beta family frequency identified CMV carriers bearing the relevant HLA.

TCRdb ran MiXCR on the reads and lists one entry per CDR3 protein. Among about 280,000 distinct CDR3 sequences listed, less than 25% were seen once. Germline V gene data show CDR1 as SGHRS and CDR2 as YFSETQ. Trimming took off 4 bases at V and 3 bases at J, with 10 bases between the two ends. The CDR3 has 14 amino acids. On this clonotype: The target antigen is unknown.

The input for sequencing was cultured PBMCs, taken from culture after CMV antigen stimulation. The clonotype originates from a human donor in good health (CMV status not recorded). Some clones in this sample may be carry-over from other donors' samples. This chain joins TRBV5-1 and TRBJ2-2, with D tentatively TRBD2 (6 bases). CDR3 DNA sequence: TGCGCCAGCAGCGGCGGGACCTACACCGGGGAGCTGTTTTTT. It specifies CASSGGTYTGELFF.